This record covers a single T cell receptor (beta chain). This clonotype was counted a few times. The antigen this receptor binds is unknown. It has no much larger one-base neighbor in the sample; base qualities were not kept. These data come from a study of T cell repertoires in cytomegalovirus infection (dated 2019 in TCRdb). At the level of the whole study: Alongside well-studied HLA-B-restricted epitopes, the peptide stimulations were aimed at recently identified HLA-C-restricted CMV epitopes, whose presentation resists viral immunomodulation. Donor HLA type was relevant to the analysis, as public TCR beta signatures indicated carriage of CMV infection together with the matching HLA type.

What the research found in general, with its limitations: In the ex vivo response, HLA-C-restricted CMV-specific TCR beta clonotypes were dominant, and in two of eight donors the single most frequent clonotype came from this HLA-C-restricted group. Cumulative frequency of public TCR beta family members discriminated carriers of CMV infection plus the relevant HLA type in this cohort and an independent approximately 350-donor cohort.

What this sample's treatment or condition label stands for: in vitro stimulation with specific CMV peptide epitopes to enrich CMV-specific T cells. For sequencing, an Illumina HiSeq 1500 was employed. Using fastp trimming at Q25 and MiXCR clonotype assembly, TCRdb reanalyzed the public sequencing data and kept in-frame beta chains. Each record represents a unique CDR3 protein, reported with the most common genes and DNA among its rows. Present in this sample are about 770,000 distinct CDR3 sequences, around 29% of which were seen just once. Clones ranked in the top ten supply 10% to 15% of the sample. This TCR was recovered from a human donor in good health (CMV status not recorded). Some clones in this sample may be carry-over from other donors' samples. The starting material was cultured CD8+ T cells from PBMCs, obtained from culture after CMV antigen stimulation.

The CDR3 has the sequence CASSRSRYEQFF. Read as DNA, the sequence is TGTGCCAGCAGCCGTAGTAGGTATGAGCAGTTCTTC. The rearranged chain carries TRBV12-3 or TRBV12-4 and TRBJ2-1, with the D gene not clear enough to name. V is shortened by 6 bases, J by 8 bases, and the region joining them spans 11 bases. The CDR3 covers 12 residues, taking in both the cysteine and the phenylalanine. Just CDR3 DNA is preserved here, 36 bases in frame from base 1.